The clone carrying this T cell receptor beta chain was seen repeatedly, ten times or more. Its antigen is not known. Individual cDNA molecules carried attached unique molecular identifiers. TCRdb re-called the 5' RACE reads with MiXCR, one entry per CDR3 protein. The repertoire holds approximately 26,000 distinct CDR3 sequences, with about 4% as singletons. V shed 1 base and J shed 8 bases, with 8 bases lying between them. The CDR3 has 12 residues. CDR1 is SGHVS and CDR2 is FNYEAQ in the germline V gene. These data come from a study of early T cells in non-severe SARS-CoV-2 infection. Overall study context: Bulk RNA from unsorted whole blood was sequenced; chains were unpaired.

Study outcomes and limitations: Matching with VDJdb favored anti-spike CD8 responses (missing private and CD4 specificities).

The genes are TRBV7-6 and TRBJ1-1; D call uncertain. This TCR derives from an adult who was a healthcare worker with PCR-confirmed SARS-CoV-2 infection or an uninfected control (not recorded which). The source material was whole blood. The CDR3 here is CASSLVAGEAFF. DNA of the CDR3: TGTGCCAGCAGCTTAGTGGCAGGCGAAGCTTTCTTT.